A single sample is the source of the 6 T cell receptor beta chains below, sequenced in a study of blood T cell repertoires in COVID-19. The data were produced by immunoSEQ multiplex PCR, yet TCRdb's version contains in-frame clones alone and is incomplete. The sample gives about 240,000 clones, approximately 80% of which show up once; around 3.5% is in the top ten. Sequenced: peripheral blood. The receptors were sampled from a woman younger than 35 with acute or convalescent COVID-19.

This sequence joins TRBV9 and TRBJ2-7, with D unresolved. The V end lost 2 bases, the J end lost 5 bases, and 11 bases lay between the germline ends. The CDR3 has 13 residues. Germline V gene sequence: CDR1 SGDLS, CDR2 YYNGEE. The DNA of the CDR3 is TGTGCCAGCAGCGTCTCCCATCGGGACGAGCAGTACTTC. Amino acid sequence: CASSVSHRDEQYF.

V is TRBV19 and J is TRBJ1-2; no firm D call. V was cut by 7 bases and J by 3 bases, with 21 bases left in between. The CDR3 is 16 residues long. Germline loops: CDR1 LNHDA, CDR2 SQIVND (reference sequence). CDR3 region: CASTRYISRGDYGYTF. CDR3 sequence (DNA): TGTGCCAGTACCCGATACATTTCACGGGGAGACTATGGCTACACCTTC.

The rearrangement joins TRBV5-1 to TRBJ1-1, with 7 bases identical to TRBD1. The CDR3 runs to 12 residues. The ends lost 0 bases at V and 7 bases at J; junction bases unmatched: 0. Looked up from germline, CDR1 is SGHRS and CDR2 is YFSETQ. In DNA form, the CDR3 reads TGCGCCAGCAGCTTGGGACAGGGTGAAGCTTTCTTT. Its translation: CASSLGQGEAFF.

The chain combines TRBV14 with TRBJ1-3, with D hard to call. CDR1 SGHDN and CDR2 FVKESK come from the germline V gene. The germline V and J ends were trimmed by 0 bases and 2 bases, with 14 bases remaining between them. The CDR3 has 17 amino acids. CDR3 in amino acids: CASSQEVVPGPGNTIYF. CDR3 sequence (DNA): TGTGCCAGCAGCCAAGAGGTGGTTCCGGGTCCTGGAAACACCATATATTTT.

This chain uses TRBV4-2 with TRBJ1-1, with a weak D call TRBD1 (6 bases). This CDR3 has 14 residues. Trimming took 0 bases from V and 1 from J, leaving 6 bases between them. Germline V gene sequence: CDR1 LGHNA, CDR2 YNFKEQ. DNA of the CDR3: TGTGCCAGCAGCCAAGAGGGGGCGAACACTGAAGCTTTCTTT. This gives the protein CASSQEGANTEAFF.

This chain links TRBV4-1 with TRBJ1-1; 7 bases align to TRBD1. Germline assignment: CDR1 MGHRA and CDR2 YSYEKL. There are 14 residues in the CDR3. V shed 1 base and J 7 bases; nucleotides not matched to a gene: 6. CDR3 protein: CASSQVDRDVEAFF. The CDR3 DNA is TGCGCCAGCAGCCAAGTTGACAGGGACGTTGAAGCTTTCTTT.